These 4 T cell receptor beta chains were sequenced from one sample in a study of cytomegalovirus exposure and HLA in healthy donors. Use of 60 Vbeta and 13 Jbeta primers characterized the PCR. The table came from immunoSEQ multiplex PCR; TCRdb's copy has only in-frame clones and leaves some out. Found here are under 150,000 clones, less than 80% of them singletons; the top ten hold around 1.8%. The sequenced sample was PBMCs. All receptors come from a female donor in good health and CMV-seropositive.

The chain is built from TRBV2 and TRBJ2-7; TRBD1 matches at 9 bases. The CDR3 contains 18 residues. J gave up 3 bases and V 0 bases, and 12 bases lay outside the gene matches. The germline V gene encodes CDR1 SNHLY and CDR2 FYNNEI. This chain's CDR3 is CASSEAGHRGRANYEQYF. CDR3 DNA sequence: TGTGCCAGCAGTGAAGCGGGCCACAGGGGGCGAGCAAACTACGAGCAGTACTTC. Together with reference TRBV2 and TRBJ2-7, the CDR3 gives the full variable domain: EPEVTQTPSHQVTQMGQEVILRCVPISNHLYFYWYRQILGQKVEFLVSFYNNEISEKSEIFDDQFSVERPDGSNFTLKIRSTKLEDSAMYFCASSEAGHRGRANYEQYFGPGTRLTVT.

The gene calls are TRBV6-8 and TRBJ2-1; 7 bases map to TRBD1. Trimming at V came to 8 bases and at J to 5 bases, leaving 15 bases not matched to a gene. Germline CDR1 is MNHGY and CDR2 is SAAAGT. The length of the CDR3 is 16 residues. This CDR3 is CASPVYRGLKDNEQFF. The CDR3 DNA reads TGTGCCAGCCCTGTATATAGGGGGCTGAAAGACAATGAGCAGTTCTTC.

This clone has a handful of counts. J is TRBJ1-2 and V is TRBV2, with a weak D call TRBD1 (6 bases). Germline CDR1 reads SNHLY; CDR2 reads FYNNEI. This CDR3 has 14 amino acids. V dropped 8 bases and J dropped 4 bases, with 17 bases sitting between them. This chain's CDR3 is CASSLDSLFYGYTF. The CDR3 DNA sequence: TGTGCCAGCTCACTGGACAGCCTCTTCTATGGCTACACCTTC.

The sample holds a few counts of this clone. This sequence joins TRBV11-2 and TRBJ2-1, with TRBD2 matching 10 bases. CDR3 length: 15 residues. The J segment lost 4 bases and the V segment lost 7 bases, leaving 7 bases of the junction unmatched. CDR1 SGHAT and CDR2 FQNNGV come from the germline V gene. The CDR3 DNA reads as TGTGCCAGCATCACGAGCGGGAGGGCTTACAATGAGCAGTTCTTC. Amino acids: CASITSGRAYNEQFF. The full variable domain, with the rest looked up from reference TRBV11-2 and TRBJ2-1, is EAGVAQSPRYKIIEKRQSVAFWCNPISGHATLYWYQQILGQGPKLLIQFQNNGVVDDSQLPKDRFSAERLKGVDSTLKIQPAKLEDSAVYLCASITSGRAYNEQFFGPGTRLTVL.